Following are 22 T cell receptor beta chains from one sample sequenced in a study of cytomegalovirus exposure and HLA in healthy donors. The PCR had 60 Vbeta and 13 Jbeta primers. The data were produced by immunoSEQ multiplex PCR, yet TCRdb's version contains in-frame clones alone and is incomplete. The sample contains 90,000 to 150,000 clones, about 81% of which appear only once. Sequenced sample: PBMCs. These receptor sequences come from a man aged 35-49 years in good health and CMV-seronegative.

This chain connects TRBV7-2 to TRBJ1-1; a weak D match, TRBD1 (5 bases). Germline V gene sequence: CDR1 SGHTA, CDR2 FQGNSA. This CDR3 has 14 amino acids. The germline V and J ends were trimmed by 0 bases and 4 bases, with 9 bases remaining between them. The chain's CDR3 is CASSLAQGSTEAFF. In nucleotides, the CDR3 is TGTGCCAGCAGCTTAGCGCAGGGCTCCACTGAAGCTTTCTTT.

The chain links TRBV29-1 to TRBJ1-5; 8 nucleotides line up with TRBD1. Germline CDR1 is SQVTM and CDR2 is ANQGSEA. The CDR3 is 14 residues long. V lost 6 bases to trimming and J lost 5 bases; unmatched junction nucleotides: 9. The CDR3 loop reads CSVLSDRDDQPQHF. The CDR3 nucleotides read TGCAGCGTCCTATCGGACAGGGACGATCAGCCCCAGCATTTT.

With regard to this clone: The sample has other DNA sequences that encode this CDR3 too. V is TRBV11-2 and J is TRBJ1-1, with a weak D call TRBD1 (5 bases). The germline gives CDR1 SGHAT, CDR2 FQNNGV. V dropped 1 base and J dropped 3 bases, with 6 bases sitting between them. This CDR3 is built from 13 residues. The CDR3 region has the DNA TGTGCCAGCAGCTTAGGGGGGGACACTGAAGCTTTCTTT. Translating gives CASSLGGDTEAFF.

The chain combines TRBV7-2 with TRBJ2-5; tentatively, D is TRBD2 (8 bases). The end of the DNA aligns better with TRBJ2-7, so the J call may be wrong. The CDR3 length is 16 residues. The germline gives CDR1 SGHTA, CDR2 FQGNSA. CDR3 sequence (DNA): TGTGCCAGCAGCACAGGGGTGGGGACTAGATATGCCGAGCAGTACTTC. This gives the protein CASSTGVGTRYAEQYF.

The chain employs TRBV19 and TRBJ2-3; D may be TRBD1 (6 bases). There are 15 residues in the CDR3. Trimming cost V 4 bases and J 0 bases, with 11 bases left between them. Germline assignment: CDR1 LNHDA and CDR2 SQIVND (reference sequence). Here the CDR3 reads CASSTQGPSTDTQYF. The CDR3 DNA follows: TGTGCCAGTAGTACGCAGGGGCCAAGCACAGATACGCAGTATTTT.

This chain joins TRBV6-5 and TRBJ2-1, with 9 bases fitting TRBD2. This CDR3 region has 14 residues. The V and J ends lost 2 bases and 10 bases, in that order; junction bases with no gene match: 6. CDR1 is MNHEY and CDR2 is SVGAGI in the germline V gene. This CDR3 is CASSYTSGGQEQFF. For the CDR3, the DNA is TGTGCCAGCAGTTACACGAGCGGGGGGCAGGAGCAGTTCTTC.

The chain couples TRBV28 to TRBJ2-2; 7 nucleotides line up with TRBD1. V shed 6 bases, J shed 3 bases, and the junction held 7 bases outside the gene matches. The length of the CDR3 is 15 residues. CDR1 MDHEN and CDR2 SYDVKM come from the germline V gene. CDR3 DNA sequence: TGTGCCAGCAGACGCCCGACAGGGTACACCGGGGAGCTGTTTTTT. Residues: CASRRPTGYTGELFF.

This rearrangement joins TRBV28 to TRBJ2-7; 10 bases map to TRBD2. V gave up 2 bases and J gave up 6 bases; unmatched junction bases: 10. The CDR3 is 16 residues long. CDR1 is MDHEN, CDR2 SYDVKM, per germline. CDR3 residues: CASSLPSGSGDGEQYF. CDR3 in DNA: TGTGCCAGCAGTTTACCTAGCGGGAGCGGTGACGGCGAGCAGTACTTC. The full variable domain, completed using reference TRBV28 and TRBJ2-7, is DVKVTQSSRYLVKRTGEKVFLECVQDMDHENMFWYRQDPGLGLRLIYFSYDVKMKEKGDIPEGYSVSREKKERFSLILESASTNQTSMYLCASSLPSGSGDGEQYFGPGTRLTVT.

The V and J genes are TRBV9 and TRBJ2-7; 7 bases align to TRBD1. With 4 bases clipped from V and 5 bases from J, the junction kept 12 bases outside the gene matches. CDR1 is SGDLS, CDR2 YYNGEE, per germline. The CDR3 runs to 15 residues. The CDR3 DNA sequence: TGTGCCAGCAGCATCGAGGGACAGAACACCGACGAGCAGTACTTC. Protein product: CASSIEGQNTDEQYF.

The table lists this clone with a few counts. V gene TRBV28 combines with J gene TRBJ1-4; TRBD1 matches at 9 bases. V shed 6 bases and J 4 bases; nucleotides not matched to a gene: 12. CDR3 size: 17 residues. Germline lookup yields CDR1 MDHEN and CDR2 SYDVKM. The CDR3 bases are TGTGCCAGCAGAACGCCGGGACAGGGAACTTTTAATGAAAAACTGTTTTTT. As protein: CASRTPGQGTFNEKLFF.

This clone was detected only a few times. This chain links TRBV11-2 with TRBJ2-5; no clear D gene. This CDR3 has 13 residues. V lost 3 bases, J lost 5 bases, and 10 bases lay in between. The germline V gene encodes CDR1 SGHAT and CDR2 FQNNGV. The CDR3 loop reads CASSFGQVETQYF. CDR3 nucleotides: TGTGCCAGCAGCTTTGGTCAGGTGGAGACCCAGTACTTC. Variable domain in full (rest from reference TRBV11-2 and TRBJ2-5): EAGVAQSPRYKIIEKRQSVAFWCNPISGHATLYWYQQILGQGPKLLIQFQNNGVVDDSQLPKDRFSAERLKGVDSTLKIQPAKLEDSAVYLCASSFGQVETQYFGPGTRLLVL.

In the case of this clone: One junction end disagrees with the germline gene, perhaps due to a read error. The rearrangement links TRBV29-1 to TRBJ2-2; maybe TRBD1 (7 bases). CDR1 and CDR2 from the germline V gene are SQVTM and ANQGSEA. The CDR3 length is 14 residues. The CDR3 reads CSAYRDRNTGGLFF. The CDR3 DNA is TGCAGCGCCTACCGGGACAGAAACACCGGGGGGCTGTTTTTT.

With regard to this clone: A read error may account for a junction end that differs from germline. The chain recombines TRBV5-1 with TRBJ2-6, with D possibly TRBD1 on 5 matching bases. The CDR3 consists of 18 residues. Germline V gene data show CDR1 as SGHRS and CDR2 as YFSETQ. The chain's CDR3 is CASSLVEQSKAGANGLTF. Written as DNA, the CDR3 is TGCGCCAGCAGCTTGGTAGAGCAGTCTAAGGCTGGGGCCAACGGCCTGACTTTC.

This chain connects TRBV19 to TRBJ1-2; TRBD1 matches 9 bases. There are 17 residues in the CDR3. Germline lookup yields CDR1 LNHDA and CDR2 SQIVND (reference sequence). With 6 bases clipped from V and 6 bases from J, the junction kept 17 bases outside the gene matches. CDR3 DNA sequence: TGTGCCAGTAGCCGCATTAGCACGGGACAGGGATTAAATGGCTACACCTTC. This translates into CASSRISTGQGLNGYTF.

The rearrangement joins TRBV29-1 to TRBJ2-5; 12 nucleotides match TRBD2. The assigned J gene may be wrong: the sequence end matches TRBJ2-7 better. CDR1 is SQVTM and CDR2 is ANQGSEA in the germline V gene. There are 15 residues in the CDR3. In nucleotides, the CDR3 is TGCAGCGTCTCCCGACTAGCGGGAGATGCCTACGAGCAGTACTTC. Translating it yields CSVSRLAGDAYEQYF.

This clone was observed a handful of times. The V gene is TRBV4-1, the J gene TRBJ2-7, with 12 bases that match TRBD2. The junction had 14 bases not matched to a gene; V was cut back by 3 bases and J by 5 bases. Germline loops: CDR1 MGHRA, CDR2 YSYEKL. This CDR3 comprises 18 residues. The CDR3 sequence: CASSHSTSGGPPKHEQYF. The CDR3 bases are TGCGCCAGCAGCCACTCGACTAGCGGGGGCCCTCCCAAGCACGAGCAGTACTTC.

The V gene is TRBV29-1, the J gene TRBJ2-5, with D tentatively TRBD2 (5 bases). Trimming stripped 6 bases from V and 2 bases from J, with 10 bases between. The germline CDR1 and CDR2 sequences are SQVTM and ANQGSEA. CDR3 length: 12 residues. The CDR3 DNA reads TGCAGCGTGGGAGACCTACAAGAGACCCAGTACTTC. This gives the protein CSVGDLQETQYF.

The sample holds a few counts of this clone. The J gene is TRBJ2-7, the V gene TRBV27; D remains unclear. The CDR3 has 15 amino acids. V was cut by 5 bases and J by 2 bases, with 16 bases left in between. Germline V gene data show CDR1 as MNHEY and CDR2 as SMNVEV (reference sequence). The DNA for the CDR3 is TGTGCCAGCAGTGTCACCTTAGCTGCGGCCTACGAGCAGTACTTC. It codes for CASSVTLAAAYEQYF.

The genes are TRBV5-1 and TRBJ2-2; 10 bases fit TRBD1. CDR1 SGHRS and CDR2 YFSETQ come from the germline V gene. V gave up 6 bases and J gave up 4 bases; unmatched junction bases: 6. The CDR3 consists of 15 residues. In nucleotides, the CDR3 is TGCGCCAGCACCCGGACAGGGGGACTCACCGGGGAGCTGTTTTTT. Translated: CASTRTGGLTGELFF.

This clone was observed a single time. The rearrangement joins TRBV7-9 to TRBJ1-1; 8 bases are a match to TRBD1. The J segment lost 0 bases and the V segment lost 5 bases, leaving 2 bases of the junction unmatched. CDR1 and CDR2 from the germline V gene are SEHNR and FQNEAQ (reference sequence). This CDR3 contains 14 residues. As DNA, the CDR3 is TGTGCCAGCAGCGCGGACAGGGTGAACACTGAAGCTTTCTTT. Its translation is CASSADRVNTEAFF. Complete variable domain (other parts from reference TRBV7-9 and TRBJ1-1): DTGVSQNPRHKITKRGQNVTFRCDPISEHNRLYWYRQTLGQGPEFLTYFQNEAQLEKSRLLSDRFSAERPKGSFSTLEIQRTEQGDSAMYLCASSADRVNTEAFFGQGTRLTVV.

The rearrangement uses TRBV9 and TRBJ2-5; 7 bases agree with TRBD2. V lost 0 bases, J lost 3 bases, and 2 bases stayed unmatched. CDR1 and CDR2 from the germline V gene are SGDLS and YYNGEE. The CDR3 spans 14 residues. CDR3 DNA: TGTGCCAGCAGCGTAGCGGCGGGGGAAGAGACCCAGTACTTC. Translation: CASSVAAGEETQYF.

This clone was detected only a few times. Here the CDR3 DNA reads TGTGCCAGCAAACCCGACAGGGTCGGCACCGAGCAGTACTTC. Amino acid sequence: CASKPDRVGTEQYF. The V call is TRBV11-1, the J call TRBJ2-7; 7 bases fit TRBD1. Germline V gene data show CDR1 as SGHAT and CDR2 as FQDESV (reference sequence). The CDR3 has 14 amino acids. V dropped 7 bases and J dropped 6; count of bases not matched to a gene: 12.